The 8 T cell receptor beta chains below all came from one sample that was sequenced in a study of T cell repertoires in cytomegalovirus infection. MiXCR, applied by TCRdb to the reads, yields one record per CDR3 protein. Of under 350,000 distinct CDR3 sequences detected, under 25% appear once; the ten largest clones hold roughly a fifth. These receptors' antigens are unknown. Material: cultured PBMCs, obtained from culture after CMV antigen stimulation. These receptor sequences come from a human donor in good health (CMV status not recorded). Some clones in this sample may be carry-over from other donors' samples.

In this sample, this clonotype turned up many times. This chain joins TRBV28 and TRBJ2-3; D tentatively reads TRBD1 or TRBD2 (5 bases each). The CDR3 consists of 16 residues. Germline-derived CDR1 and CDR2 are MDHEN and SYDVKM. V gave up 2 bases and J gave up 5 bases, with 17 bases separating them. DNA of the CDR3: TGTGCCAGCAGTTTAAGAGATAGCCGGGACGTAGATACGCAGTATTTT. Protein: CASSLRDSRDVDTQYF.

This clonotype turned up a few times. The chain couples TRBV20-1 to TRBJ2-2, with TRBD1 matching over 11 bases. The CDR3 sequence is 14 residues long. With V trimmed by 6 bases and J by 7 bases, 7 bases remained unmatched. CDR1 is DFQATT, CDR2 SNEGSKA, per germline (reference sequence). CDR3 DNA sequence: TGCAGTGCCAAAGGACAGGGGGCGGTCGGGGAGCTGTTTTTT. Translating it yields CSAKGQGAVGELFF.

This clonotype has a handful of counts. The genes are TRBV7-2 and TRBJ2-1; 9 bases fit TRBD2. Germline CDR1 reads SGHTA; CDR2 reads FQGNSA. Germline trimming cut 6 bases from V and 0 bases from J; bases unmatched to any gene: 6. This CDR3 has 16 amino acids. CDR3 nucleotide sequence: TGTGCCAGCAGACTAATTAGCGGGAGCTCCTACAATGAGCAGTTCTTC. Translated: CASRLISGSSYNEQFF.

The chain has TRBV11-2 and TRBJ2-5; the D gene is possibly TRBD1 (7 bases). The V end lost 4 bases, the J end lost 2 bases, and 11 bases lay between the germline ends. Germline V lookup: CDR1 SGHAT, CDR2 FQNNGV. CDR3 length: 14 residues. CDR3: CASSWAGGQETQYF. For the CDR3, the DNA is TGTGCCAGCAGCTGGGCAGGGGGGCAAGAGACCCAGTACTTC. The whole variable domain, filled in from reference TRBV11-2 and TRBJ2-5, reads EAGVAQSPRYKIIEKRQSVAFWCNPISGHATLYWYQQILGQGPKLLIQFQNNGVVDDSQLPKDRFSAERLKGVDSTLKIQPAKLEDSAVYLCASSWAGGQETQYFGPGTRLLVL.

In its sample, this clonotype was seen a few times. This sequence joins TRBV18 and TRBJ2-1, with D possibly TRBD2 on 5 matching bases. The V gene's germline CDR1 is KGHSH and CDR2 LQKENI. The CDR3 runs to 17 residues. Deletions cut 3 bases from V and 2 bases from J, with 17 bases between. The CDR3 loop reads CASSPGFGEWAYNEQFF. CDR3 DNA: TGTGCCAGCTCACCCGGATTCGGGGAGTGGGCCTACAATGAGCAGTTCTTC.

This chain joins TRBV28 and TRBJ2-7; 11 positions agree with TRBD2. The CDR3 is made up of 18 amino acids. Germline CDR1 is MDHEN and CDR2 is SYDVKM. V trimming: 5 bases; J trimming: 2 bases; junction bases outside the gene matches: 14. DNA of the CDR3: TGTGCCAGCAGTCTTCCATTCCGTGGACTAGCGGGCACCTACGAGCAGTACTTC. It translates to CASSLPFRGLAGTYEQYF.

At least ten counts were recorded for this clonotype. The chain has TRBV7-9 and TRBJ1-5; TRBD1 matches 9 bases. Trimming removed 10 bases from V and 4 bases from J; junction bases left unmatched: 11. The germline gives CDR1 SEHNR, CDR2 FQNEAQ (reference sequence). The CDR3 is 15 residues long. CDR3 amino acids: CATGMDRGGNQPQHF. CDR3 coding DNA: TGTGCCACCGGAATGGACAGGGGAGGAAATCAGCCCCAGCATTTT.

The sample holds many counts of this clonotype. V and J are TRBV5-4 and TRBJ1-1, with TRBD1 matching over 8 bases. V was clipped by 4 bases and J by 2 bases; unmatched bases: 10. Germline V gene data show CDR1 as SGHNT and CDR2 as YYREEE (reference sequence). This CDR3 comprises 16 residues. CDR3 amino acids: CASSNAPTGANTEAFF. The DNA of the CDR3 is TGTGCCAGCAGCAACGCCCCGACAGGGGCTAACACTGAAGCTTTCTTT. Together with reference TRBV5-4 and TRBJ1-1, the CDR3 gives the full variable domain: ETGVTQSPTHLIKTRGQQVTLRCSSQSGHNTVSWYQQALGQGPQFIFQYYREEENGRGNFPPRFSGLQFPNYSSELNVNALELDDSALYLCASSNAPTGANTEAFFGQGTRLTVV.